This is a list of T cell receptor beta chains from one sample in a study of blood T cell repertoires in COVID-19. The assay was immunoSEQ multiplex PCR, and TCRdb's table has in-frame clones only and misses some. The sample contains 57,000 or so clones, approximately 80% of which appear only once. The source material was peripheral blood. The receptors originated from a man in his sixties or seventies with acute or convalescent COVID-19. Each CDR3 is given with its conserved first and last residue. Fields, in order: V gene, J gene, clone size, D gene, CDR3 protein, CDR3 DNA. A D gene is named only where the DNA matches it firmly. The size of a clone is reported for some rows only, either as once, few or many, or as a class for expanded clones.

V: TRBV5-1
J: TRBJ1-6
size: .
D: TRBD1
CDR3: CASSLETGALYNSPLHF
DNA: TGCGCCAGCAGCTTGGAAACAGGGGCGCTATATAATTCACCCCTCCACTTT

V: TRBV27
J: TRBJ1-5
size: .
D: .
CDR3: CASSPDRNQPQHF
DNA: TGTGCCAGCAGTCCCGACAGGAATCAGCCCCAGCATTTT

V: TRBV5-1
J: TRBJ2-2
size: .
D: TRBD2
CDR3: CASSSSGGDTGELFF
DNA: TGCGCCAGCAGCTCTAGCGGGGGGGACACCGGGGAGCTGTTTTTT

V: TRBV18
J: TRBJ2-7
size: .
D: TRBD1
CDR3: CASSPDRGSYEQYF
DNA: TGTGCCAGCTCACCGGACAGGGGCTCCTACGAGCAGTACTTC

V: TRBV5-5
J: TRBJ1-4
size: .
D: TRBD1
CDR3: CASSYTGVTNEKLFF
DNA: TGTGCCAGCAGCTATACAGGGGTGACTAATGAAAAACTGTTTTTT

V: TRBV27
J: TRBJ2-6
size: few
D: .
CDR3: CASSLTAAGTGANVLTF
DNA: TGTGCCAGCAGTTTGACCGCCGCGGGCACTGGGGCCAACGTCCTGACTTTC

V: TRBV10-1
J: TRBJ1-1
size: .
D: .
CDR3: CASKQVRMNTEAFF
DNA: TGCGCCAGCAAACAGGTTCGAATGAACACTGAAGCTTTCTTT

V: TRBV24-1
J: TRBJ2-1
size: .
D: TRBD2
CDR3: CATGTSYNEQFF
DNA: TGTGCCACAGGGACTAGCTACAATGAGCAGTTCTTC

V: TRBV6-6
J: TRBJ1-1
size: .
D: .
CDR3: CASSPRTAPNTEAFF
DNA: TGTGCCAGCAGTCCACGGACAGCGCCGAACACTGAAGCTTTCTTT

V: TRBV11-2
J: TRBJ2-2
size: .
D: TRBD2
CDR3: CLGTSGTGELFF
DNA: TGCCTGGGGACTAGCGGGACCGGGGAGCTGTTTTTT

V: TRBV20-1
J: TRBJ1-6
size: .
D: TRBD1
CDR3: CSASVAGGANSPLHF
DNA: TGCAGTGCTAGTGTAGCAGGGGGCGCGAATTCACCCCTCCACTTT

V: TRBV11-2
J: TRBJ1-1
size: .
D: .
CDR3: CASSSDRNTEAFF
DNA: TGTGCCAGCAGCTCGGACAGGAACACTGAAGCTTTCTTT

V: TRBV11-3
J: TRBJ2-1
size: few
D: TRBD1
CDR3: CASSPEGQGYDEQFF
DNA: TGTGCCAGCAGCCCAGAGGGACAGGGATACGATGAGCAGTTCTTC

V: TRBV7-2
J: TRBJ1-5
size: .
D: TRBD1
CDR3: CASNSGGVNSNQPQHF
DNA: TGTGCCAGCAACTCAGGGGGCGTTAATAGCAATCAGCCCCAGCATTTT

V: TRBV5-5
J: TRBJ2-5
size: .
D: TRBD2
CDR3: CASLAGQLETQYF
DNA: TGTGCCTCCTTAGCGGGCCAATTGGAGACCCAGTACTTC

V: TRBV28
J: TRBJ2-1
size: .
D: TRBD2
CDR3: CASSFGGGARNEQFF
DNA: TGTGCCAGCAGTTTTGGCGGGGGGGCCCGGAATGAGCAGTTCTTC

V: TRBV6-2/TRBV6-3
J: TRBJ2-5
size: few
D: TRBD1
CDR3: CASSPIRDRETGETQYF
DNA: TGTGCCAGCAGTCCCATCCGGGACAGGGAGACAGGAGAGACCCAGTACTTC

V: TRBV5-1
J: TRBJ2-1
size: .
D: TRBD2
CDR3: CASSPASGGYNEQFF
DNA: TGCGCCAGCAGCCCCGCCAGCGGGGGTTACAATGAGCAGTTCTTC

V: TRBV7-3
J: TRBJ2-1
size: .
D: .
CDR3: CASSLTIGIGDSSYNEQFF
DNA: TGTGCCAGCAGCTTAACGATCGGGATAGGGGACTCCTCCTACAATGAGCAGTTCTTC

V: TRBV10-3
J: TRBJ2-3
size: once
D: TRBD2
CDR3: CAISAIAGGYTDTQYF
DNA: TGTGCCATCAGCGCAATAGCGGGGGGGTACACAGATACGCAGTATTTT

V: TRBV9
J: TRBJ1-6
size: .
D: TRBD1
CDR3: CASSIGTGGPNSPLHF
DNA: TGTGCCAGCAGCATCGGGACAGGGGGCCCTAATTCACCCCTCCACTTT

V: TRBV29-1
J: TRBJ1-2
size: .
D: .
CDR3: CSVIQANYGYTF
DNA: TGCAGCGTTATCCAGGCGAACTATGGCTACACCTTC

V: TRBV10-2
J: TRBJ1-1
size: .
D: .
CDR3: CASSDHLRGNTEAFF
DNA: TGCGCCAGCAGTGACCACCTACGAGGGAACACTGAAGCTTTCTTT

V: TRBV7-3
J: TRBJ2-7
size: .
D: .
CDR3: CASSRDFRGEQYF
DNA: TGTGCCAGCAGCAGGGACTTTAGAGGGGAGCAGTACTTC

V: TRBV10-3
J: TRBJ2-7
size: few
D: .
CDR3: CAISESRQGRDEQYF
DNA: TGTGCCATCAGTGAGTCGAGGCAGGGTCGGGACGAGCAGTACTTC

V: TRBV10-3
J: TRBJ1-2
size: .
D: .
CDR3: CASGAGDGYTF
DNA: TGTGCCTCAGGGGCGGGTGATGGCTACACCTTC

V: TRBV5-1
J: TRBJ2-1
size: .
D: .
CDR3: CASSLTGGLYNEQFF
DNA: TGCGCCAGCAGCTTGACCGGAGGGCTTTACAATGAGCAGTTCTTC

V: TRBV11-2
J: TRBJ2-1
size: .
D: .
CDR3: CASSLFLQAYNEQFF
DNA: TGTGCCAGCAGCTTGTTCCTACAGGCCTACAATGAGCAGTTCTTC

V: TRBV6-1
J: TRBJ1-2
size: .
D: .
CDR3: CASSETGDYGYTF
DNA: TGTGCCAGCAGTGAAACAGGCGACTATGGCTACACCTTC

V: TRBV19
J: TRBJ2-2
size: .
D: TRBD1
CDR3: CASSIIGQGTGELFF
DNA: TGTGCCAGTAGTATAATAGGACAGGGCACCGGGGAGCTGTTTTTT

V: TRBV9
J: TRBJ2-1
size: .
D: .
CDR3: CASSRSSGHNEQFF
DNA: TGTGCCAGCAGCAGGTCCAGCGGGCACAATGAGCAGTTCTTC

V: TRBV19
J: TRBJ2-1
size: once
D: TRBD2
CDR3: CASSSMGLAGDEQFF
DNA: TGTGCCAGTAGTTCGATGGGACTAGCGGGGGATGAGCAGTTCTTC

V: TRBV29-1
J: TRBJ2-3
size: .
D: TRBD2
CDR3: CSVTSGTDTQYF
DNA: TGCAGCGTGACTAGCGGCACAGATACGCAGTATTTT

V: TRBV29-1
J: TRBJ2-5
size: .
D: TRBD2
CDR3: CSADLSGGEKTQYF
DNA: TGCAGCGCCGACCTCAGCGGGGGGGAGAAGACCCAGTACTTC

V: TRBV6-6
J: TRBJ2-7
size: .
D: TRBD1
CDR3: CASREPGQNTYEQYF
DNA: TGTGCCAGCAGAGAACCGGGACAGAATACCTACGAGCAGTACTTC

V: TRBV5-4
J: TRBJ1-2
size: .
D: TRBD1
CDR3: CASSQGQGLTYGYTF
DNA: TGTGCCAGCAGCCAGGGACAGGGGCTCACCTATGGCTACACCTTC